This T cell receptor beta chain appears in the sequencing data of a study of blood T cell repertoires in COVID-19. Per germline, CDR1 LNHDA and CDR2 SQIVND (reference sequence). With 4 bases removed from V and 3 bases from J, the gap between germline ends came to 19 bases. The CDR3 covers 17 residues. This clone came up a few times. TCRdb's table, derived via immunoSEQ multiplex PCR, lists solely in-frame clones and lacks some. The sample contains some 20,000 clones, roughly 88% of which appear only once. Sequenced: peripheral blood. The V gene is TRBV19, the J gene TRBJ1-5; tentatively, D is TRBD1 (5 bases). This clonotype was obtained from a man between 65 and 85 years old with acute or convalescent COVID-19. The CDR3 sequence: CASSSSRGVRVNQPQHF. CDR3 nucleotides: TGTGCCAGTAGTAGCTCCCGGGGGGTTCGGGTCAATCAGCCCCAGCATTTT.